The 14 T cell receptor beta chains below all came from one sample that was sequenced in a study of radiotherapy plus CTLA-4 blockade in lung cancer. TCRdb's table, derived via immunoSEQ multiplex PCR, lists solely in-frame clones and lacks some. Counted here are roughly 59,000 clones, around 74% occurring once; the ten biggest clones make up roughly 8.7%. Sequences were derived from peripheral blood, sampled from a patient treated with radiotherapy plus ipilimumab. The receptors here all came from a human donor with non-small cell lung cancer whose response to radiotherapy plus ipilimumab could not be evaluated.

This chain connects TRBV9 to TRBJ1-2; weak D call: TRBD1 (6 bases). The CDR3 covers 13 residues. Germline V gene lookup returns CDR1 SGDLS and CDR2 YYNGEE. V lost 5 bases and J 2 bases, leaving 10 bases between the germline ends. The CDR3 here is CASSEQGNYGYTF. The CDR3 DNA is TGTGCCAGCAGTGAACAGGGCAACTATGGCTACACCTTC.

The rearrangement joins TRBV28 to TRBJ1-5, with unresolved D. The germline V and J ends were trimmed by 1 base and 7 bases, with 11 bases remaining between them. Germline V gene sequence: CDR1 MDHEN, CDR2 SYDVKM. The CDR3 has 14 amino acids. CDR3 DNA sequence: TGTGCCAGCAGTTTATCGAGGGAAGGGCAGCCCCAGCATTTT. Its protein product is CASSLSREGQPQHF.

V usage is TRBV5-1 and J usage is TRBJ1-2; 10 bases align to TRBD1. With V trimmed by 3 bases and J by 10 bases, 3 bases remained unmatched. The germline CDR1 and CDR2 sequences are SGHRS and YFSETQ. The CDR3 consists of 12 residues. The CDR3 region has the DNA TGCGCCAGCAGCTGGGGGACAGGGGTCTACACCTTC. This codes for CASSWGTGVYTF.

This chain uses TRBV6-6 with TRBJ1-5; the D gene is possibly TRBD1 (5 bases). This CDR3 contains 13 residues. Germline values: CDR1 MNHNY, CDR2 SVGAGI (reference sequence). V dropped 6 bases and J dropped 6 bases, with 12 bases sitting between them. The CDR3 sequence is CASRSGPAQPQHF. The CDR3 DNA reads as TGTGCCAGCAGGTCAGGGCCTGCTCAGCCCCAGCATTTT.

This clone was observed a few times. The genes are TRBV6-5 and TRBJ2-2; D ambiguous. Between the trimmed V and J ends, which lost 0 bases and 5 bases, there was a span of 10 bases. Looked up from germline, CDR1 is MNHEY and CDR2 is SVGAGI. The CDR3 consists of 15 residues. The CDR3 here is CASSYSIPSTGELFF. CDR3 bases: TGTGCCAGCAGTTACTCGATTCCCAGTACCGGGGAGCTGTTTTTT.

The gene calls are TRBV9 and TRBJ2-5; 11 bases map to TRBD2. The CDR3 has 14 amino acids. The ends lost 3 bases at V and 3 bases at J; junction bases unmatched: 1. CDR1 and CDR2 from the germline V gene are SGDLS and YYNGEE. CDR3 DNA: TGTGCCAGCAGCGGGGGACTAGCGGAAGAGACCCAGTACTTC. Translated, it gives CASSGGLAEETQYF. Full variable domain (remainder filled in from reference TRBV9 and TRBJ2-5): DSGVTQTPKHLITATGQRVTLRCSPRSGDLSVYWYQQSLDQGLQFLIQYYNGEERAKGNILERFSAQQFPDLHSELNLSSLELGDSALYFCASSGGLAEETQYFGPGTRLLVL.

The gene calls are TRBV4-3 and TRBJ1-2; D gene ambiguous. Germline V gene sequence: CDR1 LGHNA, CDR2 YSLEER. Trimming took off 1 base at V and 4 bases at J, with 13 bases between the two ends. This CDR3 has 15 residues. CDR3 sequence reads: CASSQGRADVYGYTF. Here the CDR3 DNA reads TGCGCCAGCAGCCAAGGTAGAGCGGACGTCTATGGCTACACCTTC.

J is TRBJ2-5 and V is TRBV5-4, with 10 bases matching TRBD2. The last part of the DNA fits TRBJ2-7 better; the J call may be wrong. Germline assignment: CDR1 SGHNT and CDR2 YYREEE (reference sequence). The CDR3 sequence is 15 residues long. The CDR3 region is CASSPGGLAVYEQYF. The CDR3 DNA follows: TGTGCCAGCAGCCCCGGTGGACTAGCGGTTTACGAGCAGTACTTC.

The genes are TRBV27 and TRBJ1-1; 9 bases are shared with TRBD1. With 5 bases clipped from V and 5 bases from J, the junction kept 18 bases outside the gene matches. The CDR3 length is 18 residues. CDR1 is MNHEY, CDR2 SMNVEV, per germline (reference sequence). As DNA, the CDR3 is TGTGCCAGCAGTCAATCGACCGGGACAGGGTATGGGAGGACTGAAGCTTTCTTT. Protein product: CASSQSTGTGYGRTEAFF.

There are a few counts of this clone. The genes are TRBV10-3 and TRBJ1-1; 11 positions agree with TRBD1. The CDR3 is 14 amino acids. The J segment lost 5 bases and the V segment lost 6 bases, leaving 5 bases of the junction unmatched. Germline V gene lookup returns CDR1 ENHRY and CDR2 SYGVKD. CDR3 amino acids: CAISADRGPTEAFF. DNA of the CDR3: TGTGCCATCAGCGCGGACAGGGGGCCTACTGAAGCTTTCTTT.

This chain joins TRBV11-2 and TRBJ2-5; 7 positions agree with TRBD2. V gave up 5 bases and J gave up 0 bases; unmatched junction bases: 9. This CDR3 spans 16 amino acids. The germline gives CDR1 SGHAT, CDR2 FQNNGV. The CDR3 nucleotides read TGTGCCAGCAGCCGTATCCGGCGGGGGTACCAAGAGACCCAGTACTTC. Amino acids: CASSRIRRGYQETQYF.

This clone appeared a few times. The V and J genes are TRBV27 and TRBJ2-7; 10 nucleotides align to TRBD1. Germline V gives CDR1 MNHEY, CDR2 SMNVEV (reference sequence). The CDR3 is made up of 14 amino acids. V dropped 6 bases and J dropped 2; count of bases not matched to a gene: 4. The CDR3 sequence is CASRQGQGTYEQYF. The DNA of the CDR3 is TGTGCCAGCAGGCAGGGACAGGGGACCTACGAGCAGTACTTC.

This clone was recorded at least ten times. V and J are TRBV28 and TRBJ1-2, with 8 positions matching TRBD1. V was pared by 8 bases and J by 7 bases, with 15 bases of the junction left unmatched. The length of the CDR3 is 15 residues. CDR1 is MDHEN and CDR2 is SYDVKM in the germline V gene. This CDR3 reads CASDYTQGQGGGYTF. Here the CDR3 DNA reads TGTGCCAGCGACTATACCCAAGGACAGGGCGGTGGCTACACCTTC.

This clone appeared once. V gene TRBV30 combines with J gene TRBJ2-7; TRBD1 agrees at 7 bases. Trimming at V came to 3 bases and at J to 1 base, leaving 9 bases not matched to a gene. Germline-derived CDR1 and CDR2 are GTSNPN and SVGIG (reference sequence). This CDR3 contains 15 residues. The CDR3 sequence is CAWRAYRDRSYEQYF. The CDR3 nucleotides are TGTGCCTGGAGGGCCTACCGGGACAGATCCTACGAGCAGTACTTC. Drawing the rest from reference TRBV30 and TRBJ2-7, the complete variable domain is SQTIHQWPATLVQPVGSPLSLECTVEGTSNPNLYWYRQAAGRGLQLLFYSVGIGQISSEVPQNLSASRPQDRQFILSSKKLLLSDSGFYLCAWRAYRDRSYEQYFGPGTRLTVT.